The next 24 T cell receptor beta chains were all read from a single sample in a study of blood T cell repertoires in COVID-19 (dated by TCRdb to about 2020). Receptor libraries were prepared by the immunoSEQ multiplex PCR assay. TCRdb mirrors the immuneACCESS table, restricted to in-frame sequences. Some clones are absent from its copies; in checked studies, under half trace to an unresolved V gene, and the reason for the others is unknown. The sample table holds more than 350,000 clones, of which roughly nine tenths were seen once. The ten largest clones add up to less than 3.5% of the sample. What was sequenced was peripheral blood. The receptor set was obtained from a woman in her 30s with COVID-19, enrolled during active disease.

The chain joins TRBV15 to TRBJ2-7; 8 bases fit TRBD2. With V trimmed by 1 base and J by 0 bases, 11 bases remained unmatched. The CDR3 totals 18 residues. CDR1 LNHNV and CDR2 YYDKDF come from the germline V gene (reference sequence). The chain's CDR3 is CATSRAVRRGASSYEQYF. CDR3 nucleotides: TGTGCCACCAGCAGAGCAGTGCGGCGGGGGGCCAGCTCCTACGAGCAGTACTTC.

CDR3 bases: TGTGCCAGCAGTTACCGTGCGGGGGGGCCTGAGACCCAGTACTTC. This sequence encodes CASSYRAGGPETQYF. The gene calls are TRBV6-2 or TRBV6-3 and TRBJ2-5; TRBD2 matches 9 bases. From germline, CDR1 is MNHEY and CDR2 SVGEGT. The V gene end was trimmed by 2 bases and the J gene end by 5 bases; junction bases not matched to a gene: 6. The length of the CDR3 is 15 residues.

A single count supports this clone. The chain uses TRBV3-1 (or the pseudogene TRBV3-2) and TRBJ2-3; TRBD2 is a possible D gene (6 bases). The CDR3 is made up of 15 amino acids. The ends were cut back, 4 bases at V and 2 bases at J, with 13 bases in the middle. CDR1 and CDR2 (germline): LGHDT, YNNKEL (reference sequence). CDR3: CASSPRAGLTDTQYF. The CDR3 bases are TGTGCCAGCAGCCCGCGAGCGGGTCTCACAGATACGCAGTATTTT.

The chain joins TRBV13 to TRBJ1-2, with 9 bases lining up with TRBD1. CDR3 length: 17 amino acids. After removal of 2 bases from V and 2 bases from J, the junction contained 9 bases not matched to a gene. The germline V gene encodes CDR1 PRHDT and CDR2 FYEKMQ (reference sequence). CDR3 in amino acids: CASSLNIRDRDNYGYTF. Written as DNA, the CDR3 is TGTGCCAGCAGCTTAAACATCCGGGACAGGGACAACTATGGCTACACCTTC. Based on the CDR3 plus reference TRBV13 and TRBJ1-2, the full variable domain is AAGVIQSPRHLIKEKRETATLKCYPIPRHDTVYWYQQGPGQDPQFLISFYEKMQSDKGSIPDRFSAQQFSDYHSELNMSSLELGDSALYFCASSLNIRDRDNYGYTFGSGTRLTVV.

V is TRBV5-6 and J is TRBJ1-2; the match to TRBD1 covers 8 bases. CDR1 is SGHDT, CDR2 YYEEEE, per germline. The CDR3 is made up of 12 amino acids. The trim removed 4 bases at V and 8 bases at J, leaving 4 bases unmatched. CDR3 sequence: CASSVDRVGYTF. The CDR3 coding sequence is TGTGCCAGCAGCGTGGACAGGGTCGGCTACACCTTC. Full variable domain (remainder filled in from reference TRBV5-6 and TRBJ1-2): DAGVTQSPTHLIKTRGQQVTLRCSPKSGHDTVSWYQQALGQGPQFIFQYYEEEERQRGNFPDRFSGHQFPNYSSELNVNALLLGDSALYLCASSVDRVGYTFGSGTRLTVV.

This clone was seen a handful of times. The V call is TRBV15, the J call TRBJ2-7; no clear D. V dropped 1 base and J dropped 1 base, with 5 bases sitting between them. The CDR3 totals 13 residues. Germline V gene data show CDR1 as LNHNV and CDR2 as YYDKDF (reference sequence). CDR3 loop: CATSRAVSYEQYF. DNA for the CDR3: TGTGCCACCAGCAGAGCGGTATCCTACGAGCAGTACTTC.

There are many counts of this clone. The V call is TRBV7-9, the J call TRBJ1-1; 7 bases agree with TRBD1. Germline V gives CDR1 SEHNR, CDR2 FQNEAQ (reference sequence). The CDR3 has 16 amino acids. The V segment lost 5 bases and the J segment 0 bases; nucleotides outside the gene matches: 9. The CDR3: CASSEGQTTMNTEAFF. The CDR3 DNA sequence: TGTGCCAGCAGCGAGGGACAGACGACTATGAACACTGAAGCTTTCTTT.

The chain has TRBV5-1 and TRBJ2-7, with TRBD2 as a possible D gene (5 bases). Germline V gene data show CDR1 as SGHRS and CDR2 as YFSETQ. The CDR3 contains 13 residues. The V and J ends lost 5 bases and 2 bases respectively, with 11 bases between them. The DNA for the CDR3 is TGCGCCAGCAGTTTCCTCGGGACCTACGAGCAGTACTTC. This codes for CASSFLGTYEQYF.

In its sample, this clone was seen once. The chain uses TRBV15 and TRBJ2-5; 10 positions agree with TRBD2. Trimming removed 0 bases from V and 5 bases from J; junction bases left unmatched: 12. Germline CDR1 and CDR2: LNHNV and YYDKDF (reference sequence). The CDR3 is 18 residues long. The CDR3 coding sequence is TGTGCCACCAGCAGAGATAGCACAGCGGGAGGGCCATATGAGACCCAGTACTTC. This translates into CATSRDSTAGGPYETQYF. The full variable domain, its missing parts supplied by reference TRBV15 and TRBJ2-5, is DAMVIQNPRYQVTQFGKPVTLSCSQTLNHNVMYWYQQKSSQAPKLLFHYYDKDFNNEADTPDNFQSRRPNTSFCFLDIRSPGLGDTAMYLCATSRDSTAGGPYETQYFGPGTRLLVL.

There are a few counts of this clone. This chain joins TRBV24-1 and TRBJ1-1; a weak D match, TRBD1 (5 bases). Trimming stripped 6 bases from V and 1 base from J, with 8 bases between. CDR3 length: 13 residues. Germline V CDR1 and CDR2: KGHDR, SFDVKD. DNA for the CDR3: TGTGCCACCAGTCAGGGCAGGAACACTGAAGCTTTCTTT. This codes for CATSQGRNTEAFF.

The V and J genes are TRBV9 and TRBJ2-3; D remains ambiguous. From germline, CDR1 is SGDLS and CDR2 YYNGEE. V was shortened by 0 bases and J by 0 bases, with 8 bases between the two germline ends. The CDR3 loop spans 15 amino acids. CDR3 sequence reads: CASSVGLLSTDTQYF. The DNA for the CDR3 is TGTGCCAGCAGCGTAGGTCTCCTTAGCACAGATACGCAGTATTTT.

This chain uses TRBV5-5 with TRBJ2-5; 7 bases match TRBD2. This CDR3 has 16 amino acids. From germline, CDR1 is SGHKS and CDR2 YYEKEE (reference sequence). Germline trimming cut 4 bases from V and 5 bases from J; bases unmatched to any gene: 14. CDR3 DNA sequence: TGTGCCAGCAGCACCCTCACCAGAGGGGAGGGGGAGACCCAGTACTTC. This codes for CASSTLTRGEGETQYF. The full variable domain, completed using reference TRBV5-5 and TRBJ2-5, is DAGVTQSPTHLIKTRGQQVTLRCSPISGHKSVSWYQQVLGQGPQFIFQYYEKEERGRGNFPDRFSARQFPNYSSELNVNALLLGDSALYLCASSTLTRGEGETQYFGPGTRLLVL.

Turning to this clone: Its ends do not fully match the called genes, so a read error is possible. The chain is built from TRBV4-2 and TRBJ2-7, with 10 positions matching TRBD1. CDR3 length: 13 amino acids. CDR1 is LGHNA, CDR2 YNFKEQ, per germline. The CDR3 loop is CASSQEKDRGLDF. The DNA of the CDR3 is TGTGCCAGCAGCCAAGAAAAGGACAGGGGGTTGGACTTC.

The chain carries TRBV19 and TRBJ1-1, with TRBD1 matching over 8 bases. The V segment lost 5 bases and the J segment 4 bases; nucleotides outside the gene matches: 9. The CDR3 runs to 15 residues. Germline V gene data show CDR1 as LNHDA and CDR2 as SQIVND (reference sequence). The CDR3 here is CASSHPTGEVTEAFF. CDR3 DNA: TGTGCCAGTAGTCACCCGACAGGGGAGGTCACTGAAGCTTTCTTT.

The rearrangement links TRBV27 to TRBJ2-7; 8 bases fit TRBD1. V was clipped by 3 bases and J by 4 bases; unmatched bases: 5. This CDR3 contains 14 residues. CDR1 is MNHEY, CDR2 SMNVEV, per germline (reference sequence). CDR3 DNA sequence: TGTGCCAGCAGTTTTGGACAGGGAGAATACGAGCAGTACTTC. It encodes CASSFGQGEYEQYF.

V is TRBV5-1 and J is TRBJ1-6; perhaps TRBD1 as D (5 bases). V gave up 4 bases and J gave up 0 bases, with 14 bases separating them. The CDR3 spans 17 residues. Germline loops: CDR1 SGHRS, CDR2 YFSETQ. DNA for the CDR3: TGCGCCAGCAGCATTGACAGACTGAGCTCCTATAATTCACCCCTCCACTTT. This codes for CASSIDRLSSYNSPLHF.

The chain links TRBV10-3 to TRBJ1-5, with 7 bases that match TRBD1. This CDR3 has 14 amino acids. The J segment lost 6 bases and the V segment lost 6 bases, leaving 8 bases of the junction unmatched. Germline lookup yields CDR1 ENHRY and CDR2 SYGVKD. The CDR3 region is CAISDRVNSQPQHF. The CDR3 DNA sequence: TGTGCCATCAGCGACAGGGTGAATAGTCAGCCCCAGCATTTT.

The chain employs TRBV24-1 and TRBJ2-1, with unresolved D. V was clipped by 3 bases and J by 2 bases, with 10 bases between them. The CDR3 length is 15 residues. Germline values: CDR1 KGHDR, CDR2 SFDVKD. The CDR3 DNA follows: TGTGCCACCAGTGATCCCTCATCAGCCTACAATGAGCAGTTCTTC. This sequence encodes CATSDPSSAYNEQFF.

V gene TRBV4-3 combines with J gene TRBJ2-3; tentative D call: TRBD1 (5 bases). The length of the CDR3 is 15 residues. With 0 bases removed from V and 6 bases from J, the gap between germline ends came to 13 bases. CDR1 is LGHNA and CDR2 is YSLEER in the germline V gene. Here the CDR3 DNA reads TGCGCCAGCAGCCAAGACCGGGCAGGGCATGATACGCAGTATTTT. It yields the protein CASSQDRAGHDTQYF.

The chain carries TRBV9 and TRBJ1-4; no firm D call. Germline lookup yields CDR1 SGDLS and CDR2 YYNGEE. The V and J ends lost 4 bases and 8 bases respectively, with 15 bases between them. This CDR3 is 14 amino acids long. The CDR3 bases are TGTGCCAGCAGCTCCTCTGGAGGGCGGGAAAAACTGTTTTTT. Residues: CASSSSGGREKLFF.

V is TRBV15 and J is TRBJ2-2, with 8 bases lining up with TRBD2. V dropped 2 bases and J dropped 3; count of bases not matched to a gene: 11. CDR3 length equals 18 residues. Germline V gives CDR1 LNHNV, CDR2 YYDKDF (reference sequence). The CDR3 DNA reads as TGTGCCACCAGCAGAAGAGGACAGCCGGGGGGGCACACCGGGGAGCTGTTTTTT. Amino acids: CATSRRGQPGGHTGELFF.

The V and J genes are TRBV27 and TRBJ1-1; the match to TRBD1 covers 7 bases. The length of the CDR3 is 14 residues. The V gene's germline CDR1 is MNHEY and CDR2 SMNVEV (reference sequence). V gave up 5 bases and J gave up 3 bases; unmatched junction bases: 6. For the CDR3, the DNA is TGTGCCAGCAGTATATACAGGGGTGACACTGAAGCTTTCTTT. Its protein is CASSIYRGDTEAFF.

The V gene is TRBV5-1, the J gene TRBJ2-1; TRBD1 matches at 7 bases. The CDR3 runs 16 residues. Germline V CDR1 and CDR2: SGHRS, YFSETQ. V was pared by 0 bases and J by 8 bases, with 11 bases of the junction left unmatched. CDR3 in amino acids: CASSLVVTGREDEQFF. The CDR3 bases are TGCGCCAGCAGCTTGGTAGTGACAGGGCGCGAGGATGAGCAGTTCTTC.

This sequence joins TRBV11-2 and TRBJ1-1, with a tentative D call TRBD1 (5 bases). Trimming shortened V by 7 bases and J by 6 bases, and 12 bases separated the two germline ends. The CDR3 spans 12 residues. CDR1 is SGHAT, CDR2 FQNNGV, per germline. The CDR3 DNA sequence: TGTGCCAGCAACCAGGTGGGGCCTGAAGCTTTCTTT. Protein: CASNQVGPEAFF.